A single sample gave rise to the 32 T cell receptor beta chains below, sequenced in a study of beta chain features in type 1 diabetes. General study results and limits: The study found moderately but significantly shorter TCRB CDR3s in all four CD4+ subsets of Type 1 diabetes patients.

What these receptors recognize is not known. Expressed TCRB transcripts were sequenced because the entire RNA isolate underwent reverse transcription. Profiled with immunoSEQ multiplex PCR; TCRdb holds only in-frame clones, not every one. The data hold roughly 730,000 clones, with under 15% observed a single time. Sequencing used naive CD4+ T cells from blood. These receptors all come from a man younger than 35 with type 1 diabetes.

In its sample, this clone was seen a few times. The CDR3 region has the DNA TGCGCCAGCAGCCAAGATCGGACGGGGGTTAATGGCTACACCTTC. Amino acids: CASSQDRTGVNGYTF. The gene calls are TRBV4-1 and TRBJ1-2, with D perhaps TRBD1 (5 bases). This CDR3 has 15 amino acids. V gave up 0 bases and J gave up 6 bases, with 14 bases separating them. Germline V gene sequence: CDR1 MGHRA, CDR2 YSYEKL.

As concerns this clone: Other DNA sequences in the sample encode the same CDR3. V gene TRBV29-1 combines with J gene TRBJ1-1, with D unresolved. The CDR3 covers 11 residues. Germline values: CDR1 SQVTM, CDR2 ANQGSEA. V lost 3 bases to trimming and J lost 3 bases, with 5 bases between them. The CDR3 sequence: CSVEGYTEAFF. CDR3 nucleotide sequence: TGCAGCGTTGAGGGTTACACTGAAGCTTTCTTT. Combining the CDR3 with reference TRBV29-1 and TRBJ1-1 gives the whole variable domain SAVISQKPSRDICQRGTSLTIQCQVDSQVTMMFWYRQQPGQSLTLIATANQGSEATYESGFVIDKFPISRPNLTFSTLTVSNMSPEDSSIYLCSVEGYTEAFFGQGTRLTVV.

To note about this clone: This specimen includes other DNA sequences encoding the same CDR3. The chain has TRBV2 and TRBJ1-5; TRBD1 matches 8 bases. This CDR3 region has 14 residues. From germline, CDR1 is SNHLY and CDR2 FYNNEI. J gave up 5 bases and V 2 bases, and 2 bases lay outside the gene matches. The CDR3 sequence: CASSEQGADQPQHF. In DNA form, the CDR3 reads TGTGCCAGCAGTGAACAGGGGGCAGATCAGCCCCAGCATTTT. Supplemented by reference TRBV2 and TRBJ1-5, the full variable domain reads EPEVTQTPSHQVTQMGQEVILRCVPISNHLYFYWYRQILGQKVEFLVSFYNNEISEKSEIFDDQFSVERPDGSNFTLKIRSTKLEDSAMYFCASSEQGADQPQHFGDGTRLSIL.

This clone has more than one count but fewer than ten. The V call is TRBV6-6, the J call TRBJ1-6, with 8 bases identical to TRBD1. Looked up from germline, CDR1 is MNHNY and CDR2 is SVGAGI (reference sequence). Unmatched junction bases numbered 7, after V lost 6 bases and J lost 9 bases. The CDR3 extends over 14 amino acids. The CDR3 loop is CASSLQGESSPLHF. The CDR3 coding sequence is TGTGCCAGCAGCTTACAGGGGGAATCTTCACCCCTCCACTTT.

This clone was counted only a few times. The chain uses TRBV29-1 and TRBJ1-2; D ambiguous. Germline loops: CDR1 SQVTM, CDR2 ANQGSEA. The CDR3 has 11 amino acids. V was shortened by 4 bases and J by 5 bases, with 8 bases between the two germline ends. The CDR3 reads CSVATYYGYTF. CDR3 nucleotides: TGCAGCGTTGCAACCTATTATGGCTACACCTTC.

V is TRBV13 and J is TRBJ2-2; D is unresolved. The CDR3 spans 14 residues. CDR1 PRHDT and CDR2 FYEKMQ come from the germline V gene (reference sequence). Trimming pared 0 bases from V and 5 bases from J, leaving 7 bases between. This CDR3 is CASSLGDRTGELFF. CDR3 coding DNA: TGTGCCAGCAGCTTAGGGGATAGGACCGGGGAGCTGTTTTTT.

The rearrangement links TRBV5-6 to TRBJ2-3; 9 bases are a match to TRBD1. Per germline, CDR1 SGHDT and CDR2 YYEEEE. The V gene end was trimmed by 4 bases and the J gene end by 3 bases; junction bases not matched to a gene: 9. The CDR3 has 16 residues. CDR3 sequence reads: CASSLPGQGVTDTQYF. CDR3 coding DNA: TGTGCCAGCAGCCTACCGGGACAGGGTGTAACAGATACGCAGTATTTT.

This chain links TRBV18 with TRBJ1-4; D is unresolved. Germline CDR1 is KGHSH and CDR2 is LQKENI. Deletions cut 1 base from V and 5 bases from J, with 5 bases between. CDR3 size: 13 residues. The chain's CDR3 is CASSPQGNEKLFF. The CDR3 DNA follows: TGTGCCAGCTCACCACAGGGAAATGAAAAACTGTTTTTT.

The sample holds a few counts of this clone. V usage is TRBV5-4 and J usage is TRBJ2-1, with D possibly matching TRBD1 (5 bases). The CDR3 loop spans 15 amino acids. The V gene lost 4 bases and the J gene lost 0 bases, with 11 bases spanning the gap. The germline V gene encodes CDR1 SGHNT and CDR2 YYREEE (reference sequence). In nucleotides, the CDR3 is TGTGCCAGCAGCCCGGACAAGAACTCCTACAATGAGCAGTTCTTC. This codes for CASSPDKNSYNEQFF.

V is TRBV30 and J is TRBJ1-1; D gene unclear. CDR1 is GTSNPN and CDR2 is SVGIG in the germline V gene (reference sequence). Trimming removed 0 bases from V and 0 bases from J, with 17 bases in between. The CDR3 runs 17 residues. This CDR3 reads CAWSVWRGRNMNTEAFF. DNA for the CDR3: TGTGCCTGGAGTGTATGGAGAGGACGGAACATGAACACTGAAGCTTTCTTT.

As for this clone: The CDR3 carries no conserved terminal phenylalanine or tryptophan, so it likely arises from a read error. This chain links TRBV6-5 with TRBJ2-3; a possible D gene is TRBD1 (5 bases). The CDR3 runs to 14 residues. V was cut by 4 bases and J by 5 bases, with 13 bases left in between. Germline CDR1 reads MNHEY; CDR2 reads SVGAGI. The CDR3 loop is CASSSFQGVDTQYL. In nucleotides, the CDR3 is TGTGCCAGCAGTTCATTCCAGGGTGTAGATACGCAGTATCTT.

This chain uses TRBV7-9 with TRBJ2-7, with 8 bases that match TRBD1. The length of the CDR3 is 15 residues. Germline-derived CDR1 and CDR2 are SEHNR and FQNEAQ (reference sequence). Losses at the gene ends were 2 bases for V and 3 bases for J; bases not matched to a gene: 6. CDR3 sequence (DNA): TGTGCCAGCAGCTTAAAAAGGACAGGGATCTACGAGCAGTACTTC. Its translation: CASSLKRTGIYEQYF.

The V and J genes are TRBV27 and TRBJ1-6; weak D call: TRBD1 (6 bases). V was cut by 5 bases and J by 7 bases, with 15 bases left in between. The CDR3 covers 15 residues. Per germline, CDR1 MNHEY and CDR2 SMNVEV (reference sequence). In nucleotides, the CDR3 is TGTGCCAGCAGTCCCTTTGACAGGTCAAATTCACCCCTCCACTTT. It translates to CASSPFDRSNSPLHF.

This clone was counted between two and nine times. CDR3 sequence reads: CASSLIYDSNQPQHF. The DNA for the CDR3 is TGTGCCAGCAGTTTAATCTACGATAGCAATCAGCCCCAGCATTTT. The rearrangement links TRBV28 to TRBJ1-5; unclear D gene. Germline V gives CDR1 MDHEN, CDR2 SYDVKM. CDR3 length equals 15 residues. Trimming cost V 2 bases and J 0 bases, with 8 bases left between them. Full variable domain (rest looked up from reference TRBV28 and TRBJ1-5): DVKVTQSSRYLVKRTGEKVFLECVQDMDHENMFWYRQDPGLGLRLIYFSYDVKMKEKGDIPEGYSVSREKKERFSLILESASTNQTSMYLCASSLIYDSNQPQHFGDGTRLSIL.

The table lists this clone with a few counts. The chain uses TRBV19 and TRBJ1-5; no definite D call. V lost 3 bases and J lost 7, with 10 bases in between. CDR3 size: 13 residues. The V gene's germline CDR1 is LNHDA and CDR2 SQIVND (reference sequence). The CDR3 bases are TGTGCCAGTAGTATTCAAGGAGACCAGCCCCAGCATTTT. Its translation is CASSIQGDQPQHF.

There are a few counts of this clone. J is TRBJ2-7 and V is TRBV19; TRBD1 matches 10 bases. CDR1 LNHDA and CDR2 SQIVND come from the germline V gene (reference sequence). The CDR3 runs to 15 residues. V lost 4 bases and J lost 6; bases outside the gene matches: 9. CDR3 DNA: TGTGCCAGTAGTACGGGGACAGGGGTTTTGAGCGAGCAGTACTTC. Amino acids: CASSTGTGVLSEQYF.

The table lists this clone with a few counts. The same CDR3 arises from other DNA sequences in this sample as well. The V call is TRBV10-3, the J call TRBJ2-3; no reliable D call. CDR1 and CDR2 from the germline V gene are ENHRY and SYGVKD. The CDR3 has 13 amino acids. V was pared by 3 bases and J by 0 bases, with 4 bases between. The CDR3 loop is CAISDGSTDTQYF. CDR3 DNA: TGTGCCATCAGTGATGGTAGCACAGATACGCAGTATTTT.

This clone was seen only a few times. CDR3 sequence reads: CASSPGTQEQYF. As DNA, the CDR3 is TGTGCCAGCAGTCCGGGAACTCAAGAGCAGTACTTC. V is TRBV28 and J is TRBJ2-7, with a weak D call TRBD2 (5 bases). This CDR3 comprises 12 residues. Germline values: CDR1 MDHEN, CDR2 SYDVKM. Trimming shortened V by 5 bases and J by 7 bases, and 12 bases separated the two germline ends.

The chain combines TRBV2 with TRBJ2-3, with D unclear. Germline CDR1 reads SNHLY; CDR2 reads FYNNEI. This CDR3 spans 13 amino acids. V lost 6 bases and J lost 6, with 13 bases in between. The CDR3 reads CASSATWGDTQYF. The CDR3 DNA sequence: TGTGCCAGCAGCGCCACCTGGGGTGATACGCAGTATTTT.

The chain uses TRBV30 and TRBJ2-5; D assignment may be TRBD1 or TRBD2 (5 bases each). The V end lost 0 bases, the J end lost 5 bases, and 10 bases lay between the germline ends. From germline, CDR1 is GTSNPN and CDR2 SVGIG (reference sequence). The CDR3 spans 13 residues. The CDR3 bases are TGTGCCTGGAGTGTACCCGGGACGGAGACCCAGTACTTC. As protein: CAWSVPGTETQYF.

This clone was seen only a few times. This chain joins TRBV15 and TRBJ2-3; D is unclear. V lost 3 bases and J 5 bases, leaving 12 bases between the germline ends. Looked up from germline, CDR1 is LNHNV and CDR2 is YYDKDF (reference sequence). The CDR3 is 14 residues long. DNA for the CDR3: TGTGCCACCAGCAGGCCAGTAGGCAGAGATACGCAGTATTTT. As protein: CATSRPVGRDTQYF.

The gene calls are TRBV10-3 and TRBJ2-5; D perhaps matches TRBD2 (6 bases). The V gene's germline CDR1 is ENHRY and CDR2 SYGVKD. The CDR3 is 13 residues long. Trimming shortened V by 7 bases and J by 5 bases, and 14 bases separated the two germline ends. The CDR3 sequence: CAITPGLGETQYF. DNA of the CDR3: TGTGCCATCACCCCGGGACTTGGCGAGACCCAGTACTTC.

The sample holds a few counts of this clone. The CDR3 here is CATSRELVNTEAFF. For the CDR3, the DNA is TGTGCCACCAGCAGAGAGTTGGTGAACACTGAAGCTTTCTTT. The V call is TRBV15, the J call TRBJ1-1; D gene ambiguous. The CDR3 length is 14 residues. Germline CDR1 and CDR2: LNHNV and YYDKDF (reference sequence). Deletions cut 0 bases from V and 0 bases from J, with 5 bases between. Based on the CDR3 plus reference TRBV15 and TRBJ1-1, the full variable domain is DAMVIQNPRYQVTQFGKPVTLSCSQTLNHNVMYWYQQKSSQAPKLLFHYYDKDFNNEADTPDNFQSRRPNTSFCFLDIRSPGLGDTAMYLCATSRELVNTEAFFGQGTRLTVV.

This clone was seen only a few times. The chain carries TRBV15 and TRBJ2-2; D is perhaps TRBD2 (5 bases). The V end lost 0 bases, the J end lost 6 bases, and 8 bases lay between the germline ends. Germline V gene sequence: CDR1 LNHNV, CDR2 YYDKDF (reference sequence). This CDR3 contains 14 residues. CDR3 sequence reads: CATSRDLSAGELFF. CDR3 sequence (DNA): TGTGCCACCAGCAGAGATCTTAGCGCCGGGGAGCTGTTTTTT.

This clone was seen only a few times. The genes are TRBV4-1 and TRBJ1-1; D might be TRBD1 (5 bases). Germline lookup yields CDR1 MGHRA and CDR2 YSYEKL. CDR3 length: 15 residues. Trimming stripped 0 bases from V and 1 base from J, with 9 bases between. The CDR3 DNA sequence: TGCGCCAGCAGCCAAGATCGGGGGGGGAACACTGAAGCTTTCTTT. Its translation: CASSQDRGGNTEAFF.

This clone was counted only a few times. V and J are TRBV28 and TRBJ1-1; D is unclear. V shed 4 bases and J shed 5 bases, with 8 bases lying between them. Germline CDR1 and CDR2: MDHEN and SYDVKM. The CDR3 runs 12 residues. CDR3 sequence reads: CASSSQWTEAFF. CDR3 nucleotides: TGTGCCAGCAGTTCACAGTGGACTGAAGCTTTCTTT.

This clone showed up just a few times. At the DNA level, this CDR3 is encoded by other sequences in the same sample as well. The chain recombines TRBV4-1 with TRBJ1-6; D ambiguous. V was cut by 3 bases and J by 9 bases, with 3 bases left in between. From germline, CDR1 is MGHRA and CDR2 YSYEKL. The CDR3 covers 11 residues. The DNA of the CDR3 is TGCGCCAGCAGCCAGGGTTCACCCCTCCACTTT. The encoded protein is CASSQGSPLHF.

The chain recombines TRBV14 with TRBJ1-2; D call uncertain. The CDR3 is made up of 13 amino acids. CDR1 and CDR2 (germline): SGHDN, FVKESK. V dropped 2 bases and J dropped 7 bases, with 11 bases sitting between them. In DNA, the CDR3 is TGTGCCAGCAGCCAACTGACCCAGGTTGGCTACACCTTC. Encoded protein: CASSQLTQVGYTF.

V is TRBV18 and J is TRBJ2-7; D possibly corresponds to TRBD1 (6 bases). The CDR3 has 15 residues. CDR1 and CDR2 (germline): KGHSH, LQKENI. The germline V and J ends were trimmed by 3 bases and 2 bases, with 14 bases remaining between them. The CDR3 region has the DNA TGTGCCAGCTCACCCAGGACAGATTTCGCCTACGAGCAGTACTTC. This gives the protein CASSPRTDFAYEQYF.

The chain is built from TRBV18 and TRBJ2-7; a possible D gene is TRBD2 (5 bases). CDR1 and CDR2 from the germline V gene are KGHSH and LQKENI. Trimming took 6 bases from V and 7 from J, leaving 13 bases between them. There are 12 residues in the CDR3. The chain's CDR3 is CASSQGAEEQYF. CDR3 bases: TGTGCCAGCTCCCAAGGAGCGGAAGAGCAGTACTTC.

The table lists this clone with a few counts. V and J are TRBV28 and TRBJ2-2; 8 nucleotides align to TRBD1. The CDR3 is made up of 16 amino acids. Germline values: CDR1 MDHEN, CDR2 SYDVKM. Trimming removed 6 bases from V and 6 bases from J; junction bases left unmatched: 12. The CDR3 sequence: CASSVLNRGYPGELFF. For the CDR3, the DNA is TGTGCCAGCAGCGTATTAAACAGGGGGTATCCCGGGGAGCTGTTTTTT. The whole variable domain, remainder taken from reference TRBV28 and TRBJ2-2, is DVKVTQSSRYLVKRTGEKVFLECVQDMDHENMFWYRQDPGLGLRLIYFSYDVKMKEKGDIPEGYSVSREKKERFSLILESASTNQTSMYLCASSVLNRGYPGELFFGEGSRLTVL.

This clone was detected a few times. This rearrangement joins TRBV9 to TRBJ1-2; 8 bases match TRBD1. The CDR3 runs to 13 residues. The germline CDR1 and CDR2 sequences are SGDLS and YYNGEE. After removal of 2 bases from V and 10 bases from J, the junction contained 7 bases not matched to a gene. CDR3 protein: CASSVSGTGTYTF. The CDR3 bases are TGTGCCAGCAGCGTCTCCGGGACAGGAACCTACACCTTC. Combining the CDR3 with reference TRBV9 and TRBJ1-2 gives the whole variable domain DSGVTQTPKHLITATGQRVTLRCSPRSGDLSVYWYQQSLDQGLQFLIQYYNGEERAKGNILERFSAQQFPDLHSELNLSSLELGDSALYFCASSVSGTGTYTFGSGTRLTVV.